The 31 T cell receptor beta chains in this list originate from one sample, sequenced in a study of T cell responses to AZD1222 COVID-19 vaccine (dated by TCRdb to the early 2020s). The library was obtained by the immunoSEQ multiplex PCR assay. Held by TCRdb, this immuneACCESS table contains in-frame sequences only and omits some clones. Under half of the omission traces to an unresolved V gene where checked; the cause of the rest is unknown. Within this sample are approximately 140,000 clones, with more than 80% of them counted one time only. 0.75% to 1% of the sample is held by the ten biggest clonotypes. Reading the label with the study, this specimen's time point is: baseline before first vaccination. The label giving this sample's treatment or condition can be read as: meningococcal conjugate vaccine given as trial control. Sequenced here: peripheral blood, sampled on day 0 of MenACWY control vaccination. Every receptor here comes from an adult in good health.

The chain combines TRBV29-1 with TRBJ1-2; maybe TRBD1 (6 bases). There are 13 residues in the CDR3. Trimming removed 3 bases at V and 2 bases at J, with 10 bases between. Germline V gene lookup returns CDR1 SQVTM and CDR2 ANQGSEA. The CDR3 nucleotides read TGCAGCGTTGAGCCAGGGGTGAACTATGGCTACACCTTC. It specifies CSVEPGVNYGYTF.

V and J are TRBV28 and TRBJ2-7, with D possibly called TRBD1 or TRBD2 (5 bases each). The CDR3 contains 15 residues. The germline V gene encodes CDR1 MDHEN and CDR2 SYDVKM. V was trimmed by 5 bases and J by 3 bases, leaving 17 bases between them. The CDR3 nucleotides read TGTGCCAGCAGTCCCCTGGGACGCACTGGCTACGAGCAGTACTTC. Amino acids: CASSPLGRTGYEQYF.

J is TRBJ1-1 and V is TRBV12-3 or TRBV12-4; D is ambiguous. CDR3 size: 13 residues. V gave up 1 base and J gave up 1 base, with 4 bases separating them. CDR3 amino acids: CASSLVQNTEAFF. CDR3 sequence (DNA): TGTGCCAGCAGTTTAGTACAGAACACTGAAGCTTTCTTT.

In DNA form, the CDR3 reads TGTGCCAGTAGTAGACTAGCGGGAGTGTCGGGCACAGATACGCAGTATTTT. It is translated as CASSRLAGVSGTDTQYF. The genes are TRBV19 and TRBJ2-3; 12 bases fit TRBD2. The V gene end was trimmed by 4 bases and the J gene end by 1 base; junction bases not matched to a gene: 6. This CDR3 is built from 17 residues. CDR1 is LNHDA and CDR2 is SQIVND in the germline V gene (reference sequence).

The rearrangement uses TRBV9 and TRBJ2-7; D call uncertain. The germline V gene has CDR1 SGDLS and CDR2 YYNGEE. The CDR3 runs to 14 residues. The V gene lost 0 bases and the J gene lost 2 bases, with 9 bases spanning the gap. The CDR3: CASSVGVLPYEQYF. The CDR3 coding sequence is TGTGCCAGCAGCGTAGGGGTCCTCCCCTACGAGCAGTACTTC.

This chain's CDR3 is CASSSGLLQDTQYF. The DNA of the CDR3 is TGCGCCAGCAGCTCAGGACTCTTACAGGATACGCAGTATTTT. The gene calls are TRBV5-1 and TRBJ2-3; possible D gene TRBD2, 5 bases. Deletions cut 3 bases from V and 6 bases from J, with 14 bases between. Per germline, CDR1 SGHRS and CDR2 YFSETQ. This CDR3 contains 14 residues.

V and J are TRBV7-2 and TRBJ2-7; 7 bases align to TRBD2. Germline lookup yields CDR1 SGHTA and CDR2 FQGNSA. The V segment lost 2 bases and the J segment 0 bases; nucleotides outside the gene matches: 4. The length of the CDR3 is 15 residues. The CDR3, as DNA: TGTGCCAGCAGCTTAAGAAGCGGGGCCTCCTACGAGCAGTACTTC. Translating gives CASSLRSGASYEQYF. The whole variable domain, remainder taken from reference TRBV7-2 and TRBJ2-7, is GAGVSQSPSNKVTEKGKDVELRCDPISGHTALYWYRQSLGQGLEFLIYFQGNSAPDKSGLPSDRFSAERTGGSVSTLTIQRTQQEDSAVYLCASSLRSGASYEQYFGPGTRLTVT.

The CDR3 DNA reads as TGTGCCAGCGGCCAAACTAACTATGGCTACACCTTC. This sequence encodes CASGQTNYGYTF. The V and J genes are TRBV6-5 and TRBJ1-2; D unclear. The CDR3 runs to 12 residues. Germline CDR1 is MNHEY and CDR2 is SVGAGI. Trimming shortened V by 8 bases and J by 0 bases, and 7 bases separated the two germline ends.

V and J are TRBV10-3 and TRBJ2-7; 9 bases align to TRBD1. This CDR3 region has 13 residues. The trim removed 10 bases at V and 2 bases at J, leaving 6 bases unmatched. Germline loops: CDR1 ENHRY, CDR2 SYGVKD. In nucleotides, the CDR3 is TGTGCCACCGGACAGGGGCTGACCTACGAGCAGTACTTC. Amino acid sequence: CATGQGLTYEQYF.

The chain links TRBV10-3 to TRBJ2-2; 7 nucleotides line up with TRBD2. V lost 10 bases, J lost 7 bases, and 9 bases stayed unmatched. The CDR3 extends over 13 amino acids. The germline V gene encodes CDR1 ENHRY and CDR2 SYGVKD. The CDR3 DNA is TGTGCCACGCAAGCGGGAACCTACGGGGAGCTGTTTTTT. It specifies CATQAGTYGELFF.

DNA for the CDR3: TGTGCCACCAGTGAGTCCAGGGGGCGAGAGACCCAGTACTTC. Amino acid sequence: CATSESRGRETQYF. The genes are TRBV24-1 and TRBJ2-5; the match to TRBD1 covers 8 bases. After removal of 4 bases from V and 4 bases from J, the junction contained 4 bases not matched to a gene. The CDR3 has 14 residues. Per germline, CDR1 KGHDR and CDR2 SFDVKD.

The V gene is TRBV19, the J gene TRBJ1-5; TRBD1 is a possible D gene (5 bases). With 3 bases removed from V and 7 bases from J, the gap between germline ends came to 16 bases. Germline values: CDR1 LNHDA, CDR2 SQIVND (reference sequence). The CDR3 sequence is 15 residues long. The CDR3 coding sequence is TGTGCCAGTAGTATCAGCATCAGGGTTGAACAGCCCCAGCATTTT. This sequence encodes CASSISIRVEQPQHF.

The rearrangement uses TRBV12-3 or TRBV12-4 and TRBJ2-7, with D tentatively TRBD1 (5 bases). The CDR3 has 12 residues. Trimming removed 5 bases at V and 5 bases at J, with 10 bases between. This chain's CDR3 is CASSPFRDEQYF. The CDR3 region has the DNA TGTGCCAGCAGTCCATTCAGGGACGAGCAGTACTTC.

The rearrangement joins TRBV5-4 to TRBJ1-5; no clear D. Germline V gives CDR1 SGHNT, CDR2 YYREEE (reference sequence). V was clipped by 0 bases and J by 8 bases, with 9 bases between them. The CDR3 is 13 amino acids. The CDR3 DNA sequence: TGTGCCAGCAGCTTGGATTTCGGGGAGCCCCAGCATTTT. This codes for CASSLDFGEPQHF.

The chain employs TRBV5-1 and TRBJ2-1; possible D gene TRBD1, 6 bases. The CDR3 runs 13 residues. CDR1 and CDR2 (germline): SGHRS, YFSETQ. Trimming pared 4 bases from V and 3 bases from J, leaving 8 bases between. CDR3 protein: CASSLDSYNEQFF. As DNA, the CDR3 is TGCGCCAGCAGCCTGGACAGCTACAATGAGCAGTTCTTC.

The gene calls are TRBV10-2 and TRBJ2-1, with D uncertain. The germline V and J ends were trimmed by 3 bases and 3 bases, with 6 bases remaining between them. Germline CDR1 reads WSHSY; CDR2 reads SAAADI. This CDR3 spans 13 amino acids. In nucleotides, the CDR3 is TGCGCCAGCAGTGACTGGCGCTACAATGAGCAGTTCTTC. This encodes CASSDWRYNEQFF.

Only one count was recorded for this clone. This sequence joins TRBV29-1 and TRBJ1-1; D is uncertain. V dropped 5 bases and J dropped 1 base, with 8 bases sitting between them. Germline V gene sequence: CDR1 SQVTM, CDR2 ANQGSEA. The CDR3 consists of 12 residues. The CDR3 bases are TGCAGCGTTACCATTACGAACACTGAAGCTTTCTTT. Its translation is CSVTITNTEAFF.

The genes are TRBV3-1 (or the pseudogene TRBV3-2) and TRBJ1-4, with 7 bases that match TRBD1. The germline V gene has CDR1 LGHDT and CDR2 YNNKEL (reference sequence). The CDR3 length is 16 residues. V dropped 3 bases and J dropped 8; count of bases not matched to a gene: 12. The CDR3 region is CASSHPGQWEGEKLFF. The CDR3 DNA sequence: TGTGCCAGCAGCCACCCGGGACAGTGGGAGGGCGAAAAACTGTTTTTT.

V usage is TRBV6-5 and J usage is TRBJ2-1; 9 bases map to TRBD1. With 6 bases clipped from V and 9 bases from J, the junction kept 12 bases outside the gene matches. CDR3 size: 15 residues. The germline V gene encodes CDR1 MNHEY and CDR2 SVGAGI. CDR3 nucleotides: TGTGCCAGCAGACAACAACCGGGACAGGGAGTTGAGCAGTTCTTC. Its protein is CASRQQPGQGVEQFF.

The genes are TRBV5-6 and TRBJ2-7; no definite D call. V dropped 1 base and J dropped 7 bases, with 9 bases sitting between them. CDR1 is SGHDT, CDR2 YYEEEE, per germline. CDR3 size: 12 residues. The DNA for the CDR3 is TGTGCCAGCAGCTTGTACCCCCGTGAGCAGTACTTC. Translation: CASSLYPREQYF.

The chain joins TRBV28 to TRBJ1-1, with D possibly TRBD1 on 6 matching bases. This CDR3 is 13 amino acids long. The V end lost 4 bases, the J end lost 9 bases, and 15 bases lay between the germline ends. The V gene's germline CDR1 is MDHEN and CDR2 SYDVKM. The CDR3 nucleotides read TGTGCCAGCAGTTCTGGGACCAGGGGAAAAGCTTTCTTT. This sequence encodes CASSSGTRGKAFF.

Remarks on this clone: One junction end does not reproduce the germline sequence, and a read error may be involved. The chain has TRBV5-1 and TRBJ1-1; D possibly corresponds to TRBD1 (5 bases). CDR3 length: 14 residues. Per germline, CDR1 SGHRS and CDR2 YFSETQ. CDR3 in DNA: TGCGCCAGCAGCTCCGGACACGGTCGCTTCGATATCGTCTTT. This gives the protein CASSSGHGRFDIVF.

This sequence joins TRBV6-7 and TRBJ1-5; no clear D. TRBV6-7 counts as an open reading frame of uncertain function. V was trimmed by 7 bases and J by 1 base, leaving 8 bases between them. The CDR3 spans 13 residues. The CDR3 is CASILGSNQPQHF. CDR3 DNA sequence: TGTGCCAGCATATTAGGGAGCAATCAGCCCCAGCATTTT.

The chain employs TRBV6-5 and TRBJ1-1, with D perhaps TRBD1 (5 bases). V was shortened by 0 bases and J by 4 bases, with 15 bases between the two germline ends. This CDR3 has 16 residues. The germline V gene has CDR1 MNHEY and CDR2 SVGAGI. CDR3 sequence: CASSYSGTYLSTEAFF. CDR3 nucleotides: TGTGCCAGCAGTTACTCAGGGACCTATTTGTCCACTGAAGCTTTCTTT.

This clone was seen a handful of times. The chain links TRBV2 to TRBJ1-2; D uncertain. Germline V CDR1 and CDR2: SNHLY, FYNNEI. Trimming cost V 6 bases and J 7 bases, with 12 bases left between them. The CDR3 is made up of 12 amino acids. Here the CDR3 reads CASRVAAAGYTF. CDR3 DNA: TGTGCCAGCAGGGTAGCGGCTGCTGGCTACACCTTC.

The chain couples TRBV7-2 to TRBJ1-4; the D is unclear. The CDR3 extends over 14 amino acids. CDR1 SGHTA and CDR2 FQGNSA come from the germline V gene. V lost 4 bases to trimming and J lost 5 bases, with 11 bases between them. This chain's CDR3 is CASSSPRRNEKLFF. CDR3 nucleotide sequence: TGTGCCAGCAGCTCCCCTCGGAGAAATGAAAAACTGTTTTTT.

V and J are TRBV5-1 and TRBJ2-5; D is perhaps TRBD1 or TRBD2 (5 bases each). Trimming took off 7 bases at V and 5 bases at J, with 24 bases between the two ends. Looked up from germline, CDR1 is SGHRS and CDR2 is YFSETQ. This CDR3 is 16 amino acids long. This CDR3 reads CASQSNGAGLGETQYF. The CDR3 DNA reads TGCGCCAGCCAATCCAACGGGGCCGGTTTGGGGGAGACCCAGTACTTC.

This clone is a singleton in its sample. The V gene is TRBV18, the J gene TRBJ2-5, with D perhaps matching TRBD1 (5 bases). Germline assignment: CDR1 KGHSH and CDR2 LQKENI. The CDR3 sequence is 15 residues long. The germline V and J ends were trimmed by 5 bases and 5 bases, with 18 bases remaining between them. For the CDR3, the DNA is TGTGCCAGCTCAGCTACAAGGGGTAGAATTGAGACCCAGTACTTC. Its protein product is CASSATRGRIETQYF. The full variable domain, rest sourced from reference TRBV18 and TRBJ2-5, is NAGVMQNPRHLVRRRGQEARLRCSPMKGHSHVYWYRQLPEEGLKFMVYLQKENIIDESGMPKERFSAEFPKEGPSILRIQQVVRGDSAAYFCASSATRGRIETQYFGPGTRLLVL.

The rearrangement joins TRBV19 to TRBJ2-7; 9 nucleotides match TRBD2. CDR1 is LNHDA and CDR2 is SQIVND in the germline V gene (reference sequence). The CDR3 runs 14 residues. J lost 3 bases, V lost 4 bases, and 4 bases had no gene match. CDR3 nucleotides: TGTGCCAGTAGTACTATGACTAGCGGCTACGAGCAGTACTTC. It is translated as CASSTMTSGYEQYF.

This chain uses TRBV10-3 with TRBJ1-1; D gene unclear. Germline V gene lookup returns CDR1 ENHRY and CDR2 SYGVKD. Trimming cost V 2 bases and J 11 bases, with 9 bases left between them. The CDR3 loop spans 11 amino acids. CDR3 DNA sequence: TGTGCCATCAGTGAGCCCGGACCGGCTTTCTTT. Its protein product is CAISEPGPAFF.

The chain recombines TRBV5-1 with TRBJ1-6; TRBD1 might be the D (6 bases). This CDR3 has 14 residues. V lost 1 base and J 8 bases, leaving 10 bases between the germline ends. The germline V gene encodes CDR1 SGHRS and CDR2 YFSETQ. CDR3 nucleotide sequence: TGCGCCAGCAGCTTGAACAGGGAGGATTCACCCCTCCACTTT. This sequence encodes CASSLNREDSPLHF.